This TCR beta chain was captured by sequencing in a study of cytomegalovirus exposure and HLA in healthy donors. Study details: Roughly 89 million unique TCR sequences came from HLA-typed donors in an early release.

V gave up 3 bases and J gave up 7 bases, with 6 bases separating them. The germline V gene encodes CDR1 LNHDA and CDR2 SQIVND (reference sequence). CDR3 length: 11 residues. On this clone itself: Its cognate antigen is unknown.

Regarding the study as a whole: Among TCR beta chains of equal frequency, HLA-associated ones were more clonally expanded in a later analysis. The study had only CMV serostatus as immune exposure information. In a later analysis, 17,000 or so TCR beta sequences were associated with HLA alleles at 0.05 false discovery rate.

Amplification used 60 Vbeta primers and 13 Jbeta primers. Clones were sequenced by immunoSEQ multiplex PCR, and TCRdb holds only the in-frame ones, with some missing. The sample has roughly 200,000 clones; approximately 70% are singletons. This rearrangement joins TRBV19 to TRBJ1-2; tentatively, D is TRBD1 (6 bases). The TCR sequence derives from a man aged 35-49 years in good health and CMV-seropositive. The sequenced sample consisted of PBMCs. The CDR3 is CASSMTGGYTF. The CDR3 DNA sequence: TGTGCCAGTAGTATGACAGGTGGCTACACCTTC. Together with reference TRBV19 and TRBJ1-2, the CDR3 gives the full variable domain: DGGITQSPKYLFRKEGQNVTLSCEQNLNHDAMYWYRQDPGQGLRLIYYSQIVNDFQKGDIAEGYSVSREKKESFPLTVTSAQKNPTAFYLCASSMTGGYTFGSGTRLTVV.